This paragraph covers one T cell receptor beta chain sequence. The antigen is not known. This sample stems from a study of cytomegalovirus exposure and HLA in healthy donors. Overall study context: Researchers previously reported finding about 110 million unique TCR beta sequences from approximately 190 million T cells. General study findings and limits: What TCR beta sequences reportedly achieved was accurate prediction of HLA-A and HLA-B alleles in most subjects. Sequencing probably produced one cluster of sequence variants that were highly shared.

PCR amplification relied on 60 Vbeta primers (plus 13 Jbeta primers). Sequenced by immunoSEQ multiplex PCR; TCRdb stores in-frame clones only, minus some. The table shows 150,000 to 200,000 clones, with around 68% occurring only once. This CDR3 is built from 14 residues. Germline-derived CDR1 and CDR2 are SGHRS and YFSETQ. Trimming took 2 bases from V and 6 from J; bases not matched to a gene: 5. The clonotype originates from a man between 35 and 55 years old in good health and CMV-seronegative. Sequencing used PBMCs. The V gene is TRBV5-1, the J gene TRBJ2-7, with TRBD1 identical over 10 bases. DNA for the CDR3: TGCGCCAGCAGCTTAAGGGACAGGGGTACCGAGCAGTACTTC. It yields the protein CASSLRDRGTEQYF.